One and the same sample provided the 2 T cell receptor beta chains below, sequenced in a study of cytomegalovirus exposure and HLA in healthy donors. The PCR contained 60 Vbeta and 13 Jbeta primers. Data came from immunoSEQ multiplex PCR; TCRdb stores just in-frame clones and leaves some out. The repertoire has 200,000 to 250,000 clones, over 65% of them found once; the top ten carry roughly 0.6%. The sequencing sample was made of PBMCs. The receptors were sampled from a man aged 18 to 29 in good health and CMV-seronegative.

V usage is TRBV29-1 and J usage is TRBJ1-1; D remains ambiguous. Germline values: CDR1 SQVTM, CDR2 ANQGSEA. Trimming removed 3 bases from V and 2 bases from J, with 16 bases in between. This CDR3 comprises 15 residues. This CDR3 is CSVDGLHPVNTEAFF. The CDR3 region has the DNA TGCAGCGTTGATGGACTTCACCCCGTAAACACTGAAGCTTTCTTT.

The chain uses TRBV5-1 and TRBJ2-7; 11 bases agree with TRBD2. Per germline, CDR1 SGHRS and CDR2 YFSETQ. This CDR3 spans 16 amino acids. V was pared by 4 bases and J by 1 base, with 7 bases of the junction left unmatched. In nucleotides, the CDR3 is TGCGCCAGCAGCGCCGGACTAGCGGGCTTTTCCTACGAGCAGTACTTC. Translated: CASSAGLAGFSYEQYF.